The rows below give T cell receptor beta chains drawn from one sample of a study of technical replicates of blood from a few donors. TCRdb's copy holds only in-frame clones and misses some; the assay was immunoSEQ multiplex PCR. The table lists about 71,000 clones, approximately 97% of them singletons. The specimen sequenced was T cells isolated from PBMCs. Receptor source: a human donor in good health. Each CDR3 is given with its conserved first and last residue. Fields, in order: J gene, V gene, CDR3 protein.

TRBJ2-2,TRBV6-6,CASSSGTSSGELFF
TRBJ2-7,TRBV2,CASSRDSYEQYF
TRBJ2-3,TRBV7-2,CASSLYAAISTDTQYF
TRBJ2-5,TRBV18,CASSPLGGGETQYF
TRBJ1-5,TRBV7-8,CASSLAVGRVSNQPQHF
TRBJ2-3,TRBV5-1,CASTAASHTDTQYF
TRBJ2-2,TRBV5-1,CASSLEGANTGELFF
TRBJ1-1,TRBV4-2,CASSQVGGRNTEAFF
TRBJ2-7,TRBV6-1,CASRPGPTGTYEQYF
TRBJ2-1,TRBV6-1,CASSEEGRGSYNEQFF
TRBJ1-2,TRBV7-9,CASSSRQAIYGYTF
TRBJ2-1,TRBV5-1,CASSLGRLAGDYNEQFF
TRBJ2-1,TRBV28,CASLAGGYNEQFF
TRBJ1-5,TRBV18,CASSPTGLGNNQPQHF
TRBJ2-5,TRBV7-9,CAFRPSLRGGETQYF
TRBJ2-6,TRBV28,CASMISLSGANVLTF
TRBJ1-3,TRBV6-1,CASSEDRGDGNTIYF
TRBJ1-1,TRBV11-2,CASSLMSGTEAFF
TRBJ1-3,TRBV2,CASSDRGLGGNTIYF
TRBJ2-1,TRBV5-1,CASSPNPTSANEQFF
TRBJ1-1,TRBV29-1,CSAVGRTGATEAFF
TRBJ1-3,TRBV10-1,CASSGGGHLQSSGNTIYF
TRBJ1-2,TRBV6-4,CASSEIWTAKGGYTF
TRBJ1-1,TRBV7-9,CASRRTGTGNTEAFF
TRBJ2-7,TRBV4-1,CASSQVIVSYEQYF
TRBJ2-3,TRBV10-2,CASSPINMYTDTQYF
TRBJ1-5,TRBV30,CAWSVQELQPQHF
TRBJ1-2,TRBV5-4,CASSQGTGVYGYTF
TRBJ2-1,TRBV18,CASSPPLRGLYNEQFF
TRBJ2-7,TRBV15,CATSIRGYEQYF
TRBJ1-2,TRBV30,CAWSGGAYGYTF
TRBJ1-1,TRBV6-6,CASSPARTGGTEAFF
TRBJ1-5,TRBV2,CASKKGLDQPQHF
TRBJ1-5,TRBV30,CAWTRDNQPQHF
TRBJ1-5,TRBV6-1,CASSERGWGQPQHF
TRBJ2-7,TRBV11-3,CASSKSRGSATYEQYF
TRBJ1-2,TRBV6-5,CASRAQDRVGDTF
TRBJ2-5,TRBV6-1,CASSERRVGTQYF
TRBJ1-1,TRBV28,CASRDSGTEAFF
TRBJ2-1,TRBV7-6,CASRSGQDNEQFF
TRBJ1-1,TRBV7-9,CASSLEGGQAFF